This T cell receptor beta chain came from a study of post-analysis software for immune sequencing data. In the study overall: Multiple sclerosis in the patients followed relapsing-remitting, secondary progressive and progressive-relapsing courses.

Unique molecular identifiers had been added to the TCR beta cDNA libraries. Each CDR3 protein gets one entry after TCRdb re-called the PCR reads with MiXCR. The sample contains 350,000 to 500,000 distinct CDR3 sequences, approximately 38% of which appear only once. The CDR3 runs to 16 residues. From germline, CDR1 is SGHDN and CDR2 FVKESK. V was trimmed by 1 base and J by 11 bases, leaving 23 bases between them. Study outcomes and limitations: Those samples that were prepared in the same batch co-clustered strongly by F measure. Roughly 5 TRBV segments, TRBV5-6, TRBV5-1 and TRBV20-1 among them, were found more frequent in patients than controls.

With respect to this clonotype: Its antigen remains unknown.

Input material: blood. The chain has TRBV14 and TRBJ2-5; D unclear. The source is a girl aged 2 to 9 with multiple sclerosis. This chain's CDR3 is CASSQGGSTRNNEQYF. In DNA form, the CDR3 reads TGTGCCAGCAGCCAAGGCGGCTCCACACGTAACAATGAGCAGTACTTC.